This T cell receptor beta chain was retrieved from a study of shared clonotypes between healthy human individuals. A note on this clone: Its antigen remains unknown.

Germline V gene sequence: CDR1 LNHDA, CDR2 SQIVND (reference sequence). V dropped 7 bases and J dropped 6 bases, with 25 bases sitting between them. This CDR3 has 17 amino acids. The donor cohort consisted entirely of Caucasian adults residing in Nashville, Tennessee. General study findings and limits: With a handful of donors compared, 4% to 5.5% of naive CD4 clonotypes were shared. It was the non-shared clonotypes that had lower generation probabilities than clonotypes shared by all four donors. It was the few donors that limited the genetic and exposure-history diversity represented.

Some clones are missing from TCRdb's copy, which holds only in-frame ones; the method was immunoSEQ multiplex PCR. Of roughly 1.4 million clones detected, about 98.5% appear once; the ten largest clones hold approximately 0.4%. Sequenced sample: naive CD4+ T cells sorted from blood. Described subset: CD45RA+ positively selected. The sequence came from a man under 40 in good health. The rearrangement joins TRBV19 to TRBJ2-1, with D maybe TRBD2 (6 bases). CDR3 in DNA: TGTGCCAGTAATGTACTCACACCGGGACTCACTTCCAATGAGCAGTTCTTC. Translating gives CASNVLTPGLTSNEQFF.